Below, 25 T cell receptor beta chains from the same sample are listed, as sequenced in a study of cytomegalovirus exposure and HLA in healthy donors. Both 60 Vbeta primers and 13 Jbeta primers went into the PCR. Some clones are missing from TCRdb's copy, which holds only in-frame ones; the method was immunoSEQ multiplex PCR. The data contain 90,000 to 150,000 clones, around 80% of them singletons. Specimen: PBMCs. The receptors originated from a woman aged 18-30 years in good health and CMV-seronegative.

The CDR3 DNA sequence: TGTGCCAGCAGGCCTCGGGGTGCGGGGTTTAAGCAGTTCTTC. It is translated as CASRPRGAGFKQFF. This chain uses TRBV7-9 with TRBJ2-1, with a possible D match to TRBD2 (6 bases). Between the trimmed V and J ends, which lost 6 bases and 11 bases, there was a span of 20 bases. The germline CDR1 and CDR2 sequences are SEHNR and FQNEAQ (reference sequence). This CDR3 has 14 amino acids.

The rearrangement uses TRBV6-5 and TRBJ2-7; 8 bases map to TRBD1. The CDR3 is made up of 15 amino acids. Germline V gene sequence: CDR1 MNHEY, CDR2 SVGAGI. V shed 6 bases, J shed 4 bases, and the junction held 11 bases outside the gene matches. CDR3 in DNA: TGTGCCAGCAGGGACTCCAGGGGGCGCTTTTACGAGCAGTACTTC. Its protein is CASRDSRGRFYEQYF.

The chain joins TRBV5-4 to TRBJ2-7; 13 bases are a match to TRBD2. CDR3 size: 15 residues. Germline loops: CDR1 SGHNT, CDR2 YYREEE (reference sequence). With V trimmed by 4 bases and J by 3 bases, 4 bases remained unmatched. CDR3 sequence reads: CASSPGLAGHYEQYF. CDR3 nucleotide sequence: TGTGCCAGCAGCCCGGGACTAGCGGGACACTACGAGCAGTACTTC.

This clone was picked up one time. V is TRBV6-5 and J is TRBJ2-7; 10 bases are a match to TRBD2. From germline, CDR1 is MNHEY and CDR2 SVGAGI. V lost 5 bases and J lost 3; bases outside the gene matches: 7. The CDR3 runs to 15 residues. The DNA for the CDR3 is TGTGCCAGCAGTCCTAGCGGGGGAGGGGGCTACGAGCAGTACTTC. This sequence encodes CASSPSGGGGYEQYF.

This chain's CDR3 is CAWTSGGARNEQFF. The CDR3 nucleotides are TGTGCCTGGACTAGCGGGGGGGCGAGGAATGAGCAGTTCTTC. The chain recombines TRBV30 with TRBJ2-1; 12 bases are a match to TRBD2. The CDR3 is 14 amino acids. The V gene end was trimmed by 4 bases and the J gene end by 7 bases; junction bases not matched to a gene: 5. Germline V lookup: CDR1 GTSNPN, CDR2 SVGIG (reference sequence).

This clone has more than one count but fewer than ten. This chain joins TRBV25-1 and TRBJ1-5; the D is unclear. Looked up from germline, CDR1 is MGHDK and CDR2 is SYGVNS. The CDR3 runs to 16 residues. The germline V and J ends were trimmed by 9 bases and 3 bases, with 21 bases remaining between them. The CDR3 is CASSRGQGPSNQPQHF. The CDR3 DNA follows: TGTGCCAGTTCTCGGGGTCAAGGCCCTTCCAATCAGCCCCAGCATTTT.

V is TRBV6-6 and J is TRBJ1-5, with 9 bases identical to TRBD1. V trimming: 6 bases; J trimming: 1 base; junction bases outside the gene matches: 7. This CDR3 is 16 amino acids long. Germline V gene data show CDR1 as MNHNY and CDR2 as SVGAGI (reference sequence). As DNA, the CDR3 is TGTGCCAGCAGCTTACTTGGACAGGGGAGCAATCAGCCCCAGCATTTT. As protein: CASSLLGQGSNQPQHF.

A remark on this clone: The junction does not match germline at one end; this may be a read error. The chain couples TRBV5-6 to TRBJ2-6, with D possibly matching TRBD1 (5 bases). This CDR3 spans 16 amino acids. Germline V CDR1 and CDR2: SGHDT, YYEEEE. Here the CDR3 DNA reads TGTGCCAGCAGCTTGGAATCGGGCTCTGGGGCCAACGGCCTGACTTTC. Protein sequence: CASSLESGSGANGLTF.

This clone occurred a few times. The J gene is TRBJ1-1, the V gene TRBV30, with 7 bases that match TRBD1. This CDR3 comprises 13 residues. V lost 4 bases, J lost 7 bases, and 9 bases stayed unmatched. The germline gives CDR1 GTSNPN, CDR2 SVGIG (reference sequence). CDR3 coding DNA: TGTGCCTGGATTTGGAGGGGGCTAGGTGAAGCTTTCTTT. It translates to CAWIWRGLGEAFF.

The chain employs TRBV7-9 and TRBJ1-1; no definite D call. The V gene lost 5 bases and the J gene lost 1 base, with 17 bases spanning the gap. Germline CDR1 reads SEHNR; CDR2 reads FQNEAQ (reference sequence). CDR3 length: 16 residues. CDR3 in amino acids: CASSQRREPGNTEAFF. CDR3 sequence (DNA): TGTGCCAGCAGCCAGAGAAGGGAGCCAGGGAACACTGAAGCTTTCTTT.

The V and J genes are TRBV30 and TRBJ1-2, with D hard to call. The CDR3 has 11 residues. In germline, CDR1 is GTSNPN, CDR2 SVGIG (reference sequence). Trimming cost V 4 bases and J 10 bases, with 13 bases left between them. The CDR3 sequence is CAWTTRGFYTF. The CDR3 DNA follows: TGTGCCTGGACCACCCGGGGATTCTACACCTTC.

This chain connects TRBV7-2 to TRBJ2-3; 8 nucleotides agree with TRBD1. The CDR3 covers 15 residues. Germline V gene data show CDR1 as SGHTA and CDR2 as FQGNSA. V was clipped by 5 bases and J by 2 bases; unmatched bases: 6. The CDR3 region is CASSRQGFDTDTQYF. The CDR3 bases are TGTGCCAGCAGCCGACAGGGGTTCGACACAGATACGCAGTATTTT.

The chain's CDR3 is CASISQGSGNQPQHF. For the CDR3, the DNA is TGTGCCAGTATTTCACAGGGGTCGGGCAATCAGCCCCAGCATTTT. V and J are TRBV19 and TRBJ1-5, with 7 bases identical to TRBD1. With V trimmed by 7 bases and J by 2 bases, 8 bases remained unmatched. Germline assignment: CDR1 LNHDA and CDR2 SQIVND (reference sequence). CDR3 length: 15 amino acids. The full variable domain, its missing parts supplied by reference TRBV19 and TRBJ1-5, is DGGITQSPKYLFRKEGQNVTLSCEQNLNHDAMYWYRQDPGQGLRLIYYSQIVNDFQKGDIAEGYSVSREKKESFPLTVTSAQKNPTAFYLCASISQGSGNQPQHFGDGTRLSIL.

The chain couples TRBV11-3 to TRBJ2-2, with 7 nucleotides matching TRBD1. The V and J ends lost 8 bases and 3 bases, in that order; junction bases with no gene match: 9. Germline V gene data show CDR1 as SGHNT and CDR2 as YENEEA. The CDR3 has 15 amino acids. This CDR3 reads CASSPGTADTGELFF. The CDR3 nucleotides read TGTGCCAGCTCCCCGGGGACAGCAGACACCGGGGAGCTGTTTTTT.

Comment on this clone: The junction departs from the called germline gene at one end, perhaps through a read error. This specimen includes other DNA sequences encoding the same CDR3. CDR3 nucleotides: TGCGCCAGCAGCTTAAGGTGGCGGAGAGATCAGCCCCAGCATTTT. This codes for CASSLRWRRDQPQHF. V gene TRBV7-8 combines with J gene TRBJ1-5; D remains ambiguous. CDR1 SGHVS and CDR2 FQNEAQ come from the germline V gene. The CDR3 is made up of 15 amino acids. Filled out from reference TRBV7-8 and TRBJ1-5, the complete variable domain reads GAGVSQSPRYKVAKRGQDVALRCDPISGHVSLFWYQQALGQGPEFLTYFQNEAQLDKSGLPSDRFFAERPEGSVSTLKIQRTQQEDSAVYLCASSLRWRRDQPQHFGDGTRLSIL.

J is TRBJ1-4 and V is TRBV15; TRBD1 is a possible D gene (5 bases). The V and J ends lost 0 bases and 3 bases respectively, with 14 bases between them. CDR1 is LNHNV, CDR2 YYDKDF, per germline (reference sequence). CDR3 length: 17 residues. The CDR3 bases are TGTGCCACCAGCAGAGAGCGGGGGATCGGGGCTAATGAAAAACTGTTTTTT. This encodes CATSRERGIGANEKLFF.

Only one count was recorded for this clone. This chain joins TRBV12-5 and TRBJ1-2; weak D call: TRBD1 (5 bases). In germline, CDR1 is LGHNT, CDR2 FRNRAP. CDR3 length: 14 amino acids. Deletions cut 6 bases from V and 1 base from J, with 12 bases between. The CDR3 here is CASGLDSFNYGYTF. As DNA, the CDR3 is TGTGCTAGTGGACTTGACAGCTTTAACTATGGCTACACCTTC.

The V call is TRBV7-3, the J call TRBJ2-1; tentative D call: TRBD2 (5 bases). The germline gives CDR1 SGHTA, CDR2 FQGTGA. The CDR3 contains 16 residues. Trimming removed 2 bases from V and 0 bases from J, with 11 bases in between. This CDR3 reads CASSLSGGVSYNEQFF. CDR3 DNA: TGTGCCAGCAGCTTATCCGGAGGTGTCTCCTACAATGAGCAGTTCTTC. Complete variable domain (other parts from reference TRBV7-3 and TRBJ2-1): GAGVSQTPSNKVTEKGKYVELRCDPISGHTALYWYRQSLGQGPEFLIYFQGTGAADDSGLPNDRFFAVRPEGSVSTLKIQRTERGDSAVYLCASSLSGGVSYNEQFFGPGTRLTVL.

The CDR3 loop is CATSGRQAAFSGANVLTF. The DNA for the CDR3 is TGTGCCACCAGTGGGAGACAGGCGGCTTTCTCTGGGGCCAACGTCCTGACTTTC. The V call is TRBV15, the J call TRBJ2-6; tentative D call: TRBD1 (6 bases). The germline V gene has CDR1 LNHNV and CDR2 YYDKDF (reference sequence). Trimming removed 6 bases at V and 0 bases at J, with 18 bases between. This CDR3 spans 18 amino acids.

This chain links TRBV19 with TRBJ2-5; 15 bases are shared with TRBD2. Germline V gene data show CDR1 as LNHDA and CDR2 as SQIVND (reference sequence). This CDR3 spans 14 amino acids. V lost 4 bases to trimming and J lost 7 bases; unmatched junction nucleotides: 1. CDR3 nucleotide sequence: TGTGCCAGTAGTACGGGACTAGCGGGAGGGACCCAGTACTTC. This encodes CASSTGLAGGTQYF.

This chain uses TRBV5-8 with TRBJ1-2, with D hard to call. Trimming removed 4 bases at V and 3 bases at J, with 7 bases between. Germline assignment: CDR1 SGHTS and CDR2 YDEGEE. The CDR3 has 12 residues. CDR3 sequence (DNA): TGTGCCAGCAGCAAGACTTACTATGGCTACACCTTC. It yields the protein CASSKTYYGYTF. The whole variable domain, remainder taken from reference TRBV5-8 and TRBJ1-2, is EAGVTQSPTHLIKTRGQQATLRCSPISGHTSVYWYQQALGLGLQFLLWYDEGEERNRGNFPPRFSGRQFPNYSSELNVNALELEDSALYLCASSKTYYGYTFGSGTRLTVV.

This clone was seen a single time. The gene calls are TRBV5-6 and TRBJ2-5, with D tentatively TRBD2 (7 bases). Germline values: CDR1 SGHDT, CDR2 YYEEEE. CDR3 length: 14 residues. V shed 4 bases and J shed 3 bases, with 13 bases lying between them. CDR3: CASSRGGGKETQYF. CDR3 DNA: TGTGCCAGCAGCCGAGGGGGGGGGAAAGAGACCCAGTACTTC.

The chain links TRBV30 to TRBJ2-7; D is ambiguous. Germline CDR1 GTSNPN, CDR2 SVGIG (reference sequence). The V and J ends lost 0 bases and 1 base respectively, with 13 bases between them. The CDR3 is made up of 15 amino acids. The CDR3 DNA is TGTGCCTGGAGTGTACCCAACCAGTCATCCTACGAGCAGTACTTC. Translation gives CAWSVPNQSSYEQYF. Together with reference TRBV30 and TRBJ2-7, the CDR3 gives the full variable domain: SQTIHQWPATLVQPVGSPLSLECTVEGTSNPNLYWYRQAAGRGLQLLFYSVGIGQISSEVPQNLSASRPQDRQFILSSKKLLLSDSGFYLCAWSVPNQSSYEQYFGPGTRLTVT.

This sequence joins TRBV7-2 and TRBJ2-1; 12 bases are shared with TRBD2. CDR1 SGHTA and CDR2 FQGNSA come from the germline V gene. This CDR3 region has 19 residues. V dropped 5 bases and J dropped 2; count of bases not matched to a gene: 13. For the CDR3, the DNA is TGTGCCAGCAGCGTGATCCCTAGCGGGGGGGCGGGACCCTACAATGAGCAGTTCTTC. Protein product: CASSVIPSGGAGPYNEQFF.

This clone was observed a few times. The sample holds other DNA sequences that translate to the same CDR3. CDR3 in DNA: TGTGCCAGCAGCTTGGAGGGAGGGGACTACGAGCAGTACTTC. This encodes CASSLEGGDYEQYF. The J gene is TRBJ2-7, the V gene TRBV5-4, with 7 bases aligning to TRBD2. Unmatched junction bases numbered 3, after V lost 0 bases and J lost 3 bases. Per germline, CDR1 SGHNT and CDR2 YYREEE (reference sequence). The CDR3 has 14 amino acids.